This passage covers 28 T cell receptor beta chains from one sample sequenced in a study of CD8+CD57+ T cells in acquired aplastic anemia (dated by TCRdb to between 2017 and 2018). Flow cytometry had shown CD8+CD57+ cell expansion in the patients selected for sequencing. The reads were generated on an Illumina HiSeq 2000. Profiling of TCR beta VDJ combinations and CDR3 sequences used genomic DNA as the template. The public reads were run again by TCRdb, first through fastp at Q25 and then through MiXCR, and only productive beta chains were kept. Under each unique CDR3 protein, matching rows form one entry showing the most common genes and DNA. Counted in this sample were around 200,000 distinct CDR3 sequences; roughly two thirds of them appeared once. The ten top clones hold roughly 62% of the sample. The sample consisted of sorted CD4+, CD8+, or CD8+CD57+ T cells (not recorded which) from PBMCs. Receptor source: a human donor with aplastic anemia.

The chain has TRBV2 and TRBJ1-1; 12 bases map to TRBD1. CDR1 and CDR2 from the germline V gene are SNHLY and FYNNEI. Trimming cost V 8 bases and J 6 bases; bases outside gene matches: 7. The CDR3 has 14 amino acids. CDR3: CASLGTGGVSEAFF. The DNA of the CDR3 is TGTGCCAGCTTGGGGACAGGGGGCGTATCTGAAGCTTTCTTT.

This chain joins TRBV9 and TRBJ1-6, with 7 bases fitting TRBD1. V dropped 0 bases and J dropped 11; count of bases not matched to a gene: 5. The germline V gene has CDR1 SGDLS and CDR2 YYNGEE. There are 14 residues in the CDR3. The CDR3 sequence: CASSVEDRTTPLHF. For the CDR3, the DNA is TGTGCCAGCAGCGTAGAGGACAGGACGACACCCCTCCACTTT.

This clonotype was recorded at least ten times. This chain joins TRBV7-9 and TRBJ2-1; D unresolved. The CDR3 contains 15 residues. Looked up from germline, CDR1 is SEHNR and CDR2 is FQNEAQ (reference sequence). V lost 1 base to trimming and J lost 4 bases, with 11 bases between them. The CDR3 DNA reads TGTGCCAGCAGCTTAGTGTCAGCGCTTTACAATGAGCAGTTCTTC. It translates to CASSLVSALYNEQFF.

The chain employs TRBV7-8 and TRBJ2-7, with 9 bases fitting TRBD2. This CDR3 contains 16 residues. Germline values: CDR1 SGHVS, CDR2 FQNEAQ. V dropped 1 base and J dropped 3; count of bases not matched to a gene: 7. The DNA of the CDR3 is TGTGCCAGCAGCTTAGGGGCTAGCGGGGCAGACTACGAGCAGTACTTC. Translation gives CASSLGASGADYEQYF.

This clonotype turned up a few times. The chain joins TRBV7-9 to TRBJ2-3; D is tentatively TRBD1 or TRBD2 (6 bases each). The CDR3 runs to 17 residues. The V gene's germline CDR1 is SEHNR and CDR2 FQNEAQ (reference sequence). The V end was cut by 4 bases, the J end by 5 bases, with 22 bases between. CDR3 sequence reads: CASSSLGRGGVEDTQYF. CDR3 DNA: TGTGCCAGCAGCTCGCTTGGCAGGGGCGGGGTAGAAGATACGCAGTATTTT.

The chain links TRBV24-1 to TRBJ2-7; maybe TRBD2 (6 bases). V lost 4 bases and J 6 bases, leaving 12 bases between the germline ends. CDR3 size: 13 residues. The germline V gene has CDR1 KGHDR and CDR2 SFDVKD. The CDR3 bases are TGTGCCACCAGTGAGGCAGGGACTGGCGAGCAGTACTTC. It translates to CATSEAGTGEQYF.

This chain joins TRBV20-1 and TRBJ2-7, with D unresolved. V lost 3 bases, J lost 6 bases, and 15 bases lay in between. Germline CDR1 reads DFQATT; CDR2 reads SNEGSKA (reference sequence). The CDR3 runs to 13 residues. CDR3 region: CSASVGGSSEQYF. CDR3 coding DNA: TGCAGTGCTAGCGTGGGTGGTTCGTCCGAGCAGTACTTC.

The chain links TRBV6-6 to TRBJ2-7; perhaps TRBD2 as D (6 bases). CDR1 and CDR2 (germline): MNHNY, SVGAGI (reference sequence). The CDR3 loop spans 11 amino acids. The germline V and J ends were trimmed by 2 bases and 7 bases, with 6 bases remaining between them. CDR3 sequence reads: CASSYREEQYF. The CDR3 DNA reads TGTGCCAGCAGTTACCGGGAGGAGCAGTACTTC.

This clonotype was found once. The CDR3 loop reads CSASGLAGTYEQYF. The CDR3 DNA reads TGCAGTGCTAGCGGACTAGCGGGGACCTACGAGCAGTACTTC. V usage is TRBV20-1 and J usage is TRBJ2-7, with 12 bases identical to TRBD2. V was clipped by 3 bases and J by 2 bases; unmatched bases: 2. Germline CDR1 is DFQATT and CDR2 is SNEGSKA (reference sequence). The CDR3 has 14 residues.

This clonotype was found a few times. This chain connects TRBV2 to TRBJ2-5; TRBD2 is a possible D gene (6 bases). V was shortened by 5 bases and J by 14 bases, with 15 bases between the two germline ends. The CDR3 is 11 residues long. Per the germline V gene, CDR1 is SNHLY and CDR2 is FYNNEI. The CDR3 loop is CASSRGGATYF. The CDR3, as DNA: TGTGCCAGCAGTCGGGGCGGGGCCACATACTTC. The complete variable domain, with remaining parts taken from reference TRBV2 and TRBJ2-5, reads EPEVTQTPSHQVTQMGQEVILRCVPISNHLYFYWYRQILGQKVEFLVSFYNNEISEKSEIFDDQFSVERPDGSNFTLKIRSTKLEDSAMYFCASSRGGATYFGPGTRLLVL.

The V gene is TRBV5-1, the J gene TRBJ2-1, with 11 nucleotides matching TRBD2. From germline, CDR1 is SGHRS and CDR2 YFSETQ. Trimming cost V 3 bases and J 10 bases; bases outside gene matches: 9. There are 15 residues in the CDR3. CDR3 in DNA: TGCGCCAGCAGCTACTTAGCGGGGGGGACCCCGGAGCAGTTCTTC. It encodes CASSYLAGGTPEQFF. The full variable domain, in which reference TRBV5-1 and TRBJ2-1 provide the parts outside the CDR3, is KAGVTQTPRYLIKTRGQQVTLSCSPISGHRSVSWYQQTPGQGLQFLFEYFSETQRNKGNFPGRFSGRQFSNSRSEMNVSTLELGDSALYLCASSYLAGGTPEQFFGPGTRLTVL.

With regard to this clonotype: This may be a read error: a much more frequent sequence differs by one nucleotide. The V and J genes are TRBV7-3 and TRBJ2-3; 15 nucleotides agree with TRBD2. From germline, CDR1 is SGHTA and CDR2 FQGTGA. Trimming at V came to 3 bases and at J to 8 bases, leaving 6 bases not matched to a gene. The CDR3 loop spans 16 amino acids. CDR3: CASSFGLAGGGVTQYF. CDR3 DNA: TGTGCCAGCAGCTTCGGACTAGCGGGGGGGGGGGTTACGCAGTATTTT.

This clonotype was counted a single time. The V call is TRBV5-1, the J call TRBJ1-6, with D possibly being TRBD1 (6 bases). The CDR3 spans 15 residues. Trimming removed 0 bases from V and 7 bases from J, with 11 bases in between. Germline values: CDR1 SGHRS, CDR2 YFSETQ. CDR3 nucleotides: TGCGCCAGCAGCTTGGAGGGGACACCCAATTCACCCCTCCACTTT. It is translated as CASSLEGTPNSPLHF.

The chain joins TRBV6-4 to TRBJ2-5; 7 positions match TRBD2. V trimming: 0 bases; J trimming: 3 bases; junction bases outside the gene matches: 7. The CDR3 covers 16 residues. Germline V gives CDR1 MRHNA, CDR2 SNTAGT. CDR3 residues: CASSDSSGGGEETQYF. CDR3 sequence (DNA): TGTGCCAGCAGTGACTCGAGCGGTGGGGGGGAAGAGACCCAGTACTTC.

The CDR3 nucleotides are TGTGCCAGCAGCCTACAGGGGCCACGCAGGGCAGATACGCAGTATTTT. Protein: CASSLQGPRRADTQYF. The gene calls are TRBV7-4 and TRBJ2-3, with 7 bases matching TRBD1. The CDR3 consists of 16 residues. V shed 5 bases and J 4 bases; nucleotides not matched to a gene: 12. CDR1 and CDR2 (germline): SGHVT, SQSDAQ.

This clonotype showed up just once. Written as DNA, the CDR3 is TGTGCCACCCTCTCCGTGGGCCTTAGGGACACCGGGGAGCTGTTTTTT. Translated: CATLSVGLRDTGELFF. V gene TRBV24-1 combines with J gene TRBJ2-2; D unclear. The V gene lost 9 bases and the J gene lost 3 bases, with 19 bases spanning the gap. The CDR3 totals 16 residues. Germline loops: CDR1 KGHDR, CDR2 SFDVKD.

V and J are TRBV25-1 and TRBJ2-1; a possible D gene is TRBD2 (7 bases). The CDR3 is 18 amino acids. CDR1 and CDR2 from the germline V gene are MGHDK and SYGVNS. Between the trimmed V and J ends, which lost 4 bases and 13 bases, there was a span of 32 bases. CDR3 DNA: TGTGCCAGCAGTGCTCTTCTGGGAGTGGGCGGGGGCCGAACCCAACAGTTCTTC. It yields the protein CASSALLGVGGGRTQQFF.

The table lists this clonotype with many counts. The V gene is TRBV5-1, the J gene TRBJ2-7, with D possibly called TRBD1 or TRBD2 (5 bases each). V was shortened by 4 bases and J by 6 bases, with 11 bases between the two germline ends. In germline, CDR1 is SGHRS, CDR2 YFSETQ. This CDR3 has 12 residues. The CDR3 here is CASSTGTREQYF. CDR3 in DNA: TGCGCCAGCAGCACCGGGACCCGCGAGCAGTACTTC.

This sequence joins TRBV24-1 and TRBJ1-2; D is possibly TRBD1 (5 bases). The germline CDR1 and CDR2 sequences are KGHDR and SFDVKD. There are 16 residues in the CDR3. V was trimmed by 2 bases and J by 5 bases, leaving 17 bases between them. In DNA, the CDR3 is TGTGCCACCAGTGATTCCCTAGGCGGGGACCGATATGGCTACACCTTC. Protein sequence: CATSDSLGGDRYGYTF.

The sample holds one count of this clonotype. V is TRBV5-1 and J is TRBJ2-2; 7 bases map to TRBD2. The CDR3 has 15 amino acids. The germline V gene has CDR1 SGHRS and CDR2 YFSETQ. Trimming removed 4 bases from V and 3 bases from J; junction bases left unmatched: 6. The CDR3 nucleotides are TGCGCCAGCAGCGCCAGAGCGGGATACACCGGGGAGCTGTTTTTT. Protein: CASSARAGYTGELFF.

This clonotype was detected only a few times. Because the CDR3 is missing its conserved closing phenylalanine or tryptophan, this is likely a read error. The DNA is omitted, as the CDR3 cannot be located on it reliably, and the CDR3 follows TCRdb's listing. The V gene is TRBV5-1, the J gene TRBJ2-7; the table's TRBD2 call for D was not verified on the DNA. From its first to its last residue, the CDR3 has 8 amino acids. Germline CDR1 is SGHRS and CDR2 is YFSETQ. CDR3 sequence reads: CASSDLAG.

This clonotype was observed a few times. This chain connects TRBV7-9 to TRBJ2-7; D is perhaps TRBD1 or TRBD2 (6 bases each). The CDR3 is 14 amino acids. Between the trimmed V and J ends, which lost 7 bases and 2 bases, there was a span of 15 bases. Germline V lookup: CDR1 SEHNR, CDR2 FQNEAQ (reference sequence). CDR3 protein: CASTVSGEAYEQYF. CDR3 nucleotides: TGTGCCAGCACGGTATCAGGGGAGGCCTACGAGCAGTACTTC.

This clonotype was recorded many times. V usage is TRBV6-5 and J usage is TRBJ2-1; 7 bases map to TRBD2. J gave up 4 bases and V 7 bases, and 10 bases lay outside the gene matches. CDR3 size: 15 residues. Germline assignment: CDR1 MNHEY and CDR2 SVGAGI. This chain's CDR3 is CASIRDPGGYNEQFF. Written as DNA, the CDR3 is TGTGCCAGCATTCGAGACCCGGGGGGATACAATGAGCAGTTCTTC.

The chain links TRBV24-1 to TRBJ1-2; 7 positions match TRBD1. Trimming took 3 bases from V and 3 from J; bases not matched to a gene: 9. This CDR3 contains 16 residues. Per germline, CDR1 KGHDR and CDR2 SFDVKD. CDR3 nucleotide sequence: TGTGCCACCAGTGATAGTGTTGGCAGGGGGGACTATGGCTACACCTTC. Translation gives CATSDSVGRGDYGYTF.

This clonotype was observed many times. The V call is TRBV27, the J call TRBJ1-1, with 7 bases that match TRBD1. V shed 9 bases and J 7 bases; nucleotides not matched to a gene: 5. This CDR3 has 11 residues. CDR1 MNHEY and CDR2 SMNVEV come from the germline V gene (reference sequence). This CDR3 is CASTGEGEAFF. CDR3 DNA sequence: TGTGCCAGTACAGGGGAAGGTGAAGCTTTCTTT.

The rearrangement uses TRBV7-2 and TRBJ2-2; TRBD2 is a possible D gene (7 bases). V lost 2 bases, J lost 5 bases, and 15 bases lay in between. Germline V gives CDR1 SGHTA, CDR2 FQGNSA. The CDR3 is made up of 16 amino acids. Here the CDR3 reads CASSLSTGGGTGELFF. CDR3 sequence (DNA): TGTGCCAGCAGCTTATCCACGGGGGGCGGAACCGGGGAGCTGTTTTTT.

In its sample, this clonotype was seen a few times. The DNA of the CDR3 is TGCAGTGCTAGAGAGTCCCACAGAGATCGCTATGGCTACACCTTC. Its translation: CSARESHRDRYGYTF. This chain uses TRBV20-1 with TRBJ1-2; D ambiguous. The V and J ends lost 0 bases and 4 bases respectively, with 15 bases between them. The CDR3 consists of 15 residues. The V gene's germline CDR1 is DFQATT and CDR2 SNEGSKA (reference sequence).

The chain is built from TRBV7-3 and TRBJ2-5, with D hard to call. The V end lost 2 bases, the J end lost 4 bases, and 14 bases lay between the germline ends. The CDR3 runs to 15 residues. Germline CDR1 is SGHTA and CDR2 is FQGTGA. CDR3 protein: CASSLGSQEGETQYF. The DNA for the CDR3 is TGTGCCAGCAGCTTAGGAAGCCAGGAAGGAGAGACCCAGTACTTC.